Here is one TCR beta chain with its context. This specimen belongs to a study of blood T cell repertoires in COVID-19. Across the study: COVID-19 samples collected from the United States, Italy and Spain covered acute and convalescent phases. The analysed material was cDNA or gDNA that came from T cells, B-cell-depleted T cells, or PBMCs.

The V gene end was trimmed by 2 bases and the J gene end by 5 bases; junction bases not matched to a gene: 14. Germline V gene lookup returns CDR1 SGHTA and CDR2 FQGNSA. There are 18 residues in the CDR3. Authors' analysis steps: Counts of nucleated cells, estimated from reference gene primer amplification, were obtained. The protocol was immunoSEQ multiplex PCR, while the TCRdb copy is restricted to in-frame clones and leaves out a portion. V and J calls and clone size are those listed in that table; D and trimming were worked out from the DNA. Of 300,000 to 350,000 clones listed, 87% were seen once; the top ten hold around 8.9%.

V and J are TRBV7-2 and TRBJ2-7, with 11 bases aligning to TRBD2. The origin of this receptor is a man younger than 40 with COVID-19, enrolled during active disease. Sample: peripheral blood. This CDR3 is CASSLLPALAGGQDEQYF. DNA of the CDR3: TGTGCCAGCAGCTTATTACCGGCGTTAGCGGGGGGGCAGGACGAGCAGTACTTC.